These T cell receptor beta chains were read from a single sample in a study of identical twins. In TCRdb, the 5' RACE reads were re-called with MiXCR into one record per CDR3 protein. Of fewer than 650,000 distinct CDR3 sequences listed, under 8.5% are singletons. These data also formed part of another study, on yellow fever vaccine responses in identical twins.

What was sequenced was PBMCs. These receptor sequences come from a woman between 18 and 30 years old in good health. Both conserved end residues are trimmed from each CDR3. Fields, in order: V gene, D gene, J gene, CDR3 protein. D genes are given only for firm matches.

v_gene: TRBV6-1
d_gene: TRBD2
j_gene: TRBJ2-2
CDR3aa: ASRKAGEATGELF

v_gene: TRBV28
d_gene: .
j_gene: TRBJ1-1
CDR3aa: ASSLGGRVTEAF

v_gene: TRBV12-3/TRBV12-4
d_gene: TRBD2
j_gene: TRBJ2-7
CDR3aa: ASSGSTSGSFYEQY

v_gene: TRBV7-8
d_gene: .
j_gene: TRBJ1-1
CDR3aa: ASSLYFAGGTEAF

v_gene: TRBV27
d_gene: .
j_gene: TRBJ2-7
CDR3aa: ASSLSRGSEQY

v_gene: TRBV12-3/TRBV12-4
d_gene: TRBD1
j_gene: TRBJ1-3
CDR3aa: ASSFYRGSGNTIY

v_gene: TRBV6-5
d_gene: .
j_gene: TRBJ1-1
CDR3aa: ASSYSSALRSAEAF

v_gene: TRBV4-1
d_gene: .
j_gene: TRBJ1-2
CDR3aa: ASSQSWSGFGYT

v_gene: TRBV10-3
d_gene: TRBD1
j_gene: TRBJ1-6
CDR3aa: AISGQGNSPLH

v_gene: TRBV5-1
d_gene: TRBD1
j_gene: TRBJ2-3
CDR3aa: ASSENPGQSLDTQY

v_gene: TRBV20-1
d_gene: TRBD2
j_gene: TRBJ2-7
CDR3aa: SARVGTSGTSGQY

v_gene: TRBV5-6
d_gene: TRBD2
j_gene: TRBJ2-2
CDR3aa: ASSDAGEGRELF

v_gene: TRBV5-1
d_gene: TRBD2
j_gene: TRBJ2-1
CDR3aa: ASSLGSASGGNEQF

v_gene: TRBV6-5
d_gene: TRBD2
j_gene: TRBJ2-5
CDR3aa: ASSYLGSGYQETQY

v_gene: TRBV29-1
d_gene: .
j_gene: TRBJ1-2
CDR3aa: SVIGGSGQTRYGYT

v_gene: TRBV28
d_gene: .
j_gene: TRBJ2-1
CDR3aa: ASSDDTGSYNEQF

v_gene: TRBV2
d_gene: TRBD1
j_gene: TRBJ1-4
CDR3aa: ASSRDREGANEKLF

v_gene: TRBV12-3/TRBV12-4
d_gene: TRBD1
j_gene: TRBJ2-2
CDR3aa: ASSPRGSGTGELF

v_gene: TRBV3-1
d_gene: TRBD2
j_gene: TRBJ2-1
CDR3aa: ASSQGLAGLRNEQF

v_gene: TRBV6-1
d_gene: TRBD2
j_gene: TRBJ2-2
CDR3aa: ASRPTSDSGELF

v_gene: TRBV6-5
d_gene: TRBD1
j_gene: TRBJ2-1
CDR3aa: ASSYSGTGGPYNEQF

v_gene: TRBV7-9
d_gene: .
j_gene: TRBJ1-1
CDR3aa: ASRATNTEAF

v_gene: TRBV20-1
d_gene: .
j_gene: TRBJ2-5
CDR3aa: SARDLALIQETQY

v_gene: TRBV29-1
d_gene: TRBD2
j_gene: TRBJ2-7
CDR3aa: SVRAGGFYEQY

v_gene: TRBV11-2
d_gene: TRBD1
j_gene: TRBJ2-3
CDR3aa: ASSVGKTGVFSTDTQY